These 14 T cell receptor beta chains came from one sample sequenced in a study of T cells in Graves' hyperthyroidism and ophthalmopathy. Using RNA transcripts as the source, TCR beta CDR3 regions were amplified. First-round RT-PCR with HTBI primers amplified the TCR CDR3 region. From the multiplex PCR reads, TCRdb called clonotypes with MiXCR, one entry per CDR3 protein. The sample lists hundreds of thousands of distinct CDR3 sequences; roughly a sixth were seen once. The sequencing input was blood. The source of these receptors is a woman under 30 with Graves' hyperthyroidism.

This clonotype came up many times. The rearrangement joins TRBV5-1 to TRBJ2-7; tentative D call: TRBD1 (5 bases). The CDR3 has 14 amino acids. Germline CDR1 and CDR2: SGHRS and YFSETQ. The germline V and J ends were trimmed by 0 bases and 6 bases, with 13 bases remaining between them. CDR3 residues: CASSLEVSGAEQYF. As DNA, the CDR3 is TGCGCCAGCAGCTTGGAGGTCAGTGGGGCCGAGCAGTACTTC. The full variable domain, rest sourced from reference TRBV5-1 and TRBJ2-7, is KAGVTQTPRYLIKTRGQQVTLSCSPISGHRSVSWYQQTPGQGLQFLFEYFSETQRNKGNFPGRFSGRQFSNSRSEMNVSTLELGDSALYLCASSLEVSGAEQYFGPGTRLTVT.

In this sample, this clonotype turned up many times. The chain is built from TRBV2 and TRBJ1-6; D remains ambiguous. CDR1 and CDR2 from the germline V gene are SNHLY and FYNNEI. V was cut by 8 bases and J by 0 bases, with 11 bases left in between. The CDR3 is 15 amino acids. The DNA of the CDR3 is TGTGCCAGCTTGTCTAGGAGCTCCTATAATTCACCCCTCCACTTT. It is translated as CASLSRSSYNSPLHF. The full variable domain, in which reference TRBV2 and TRBJ1-6 provide the parts outside the CDR3, is EPEVTQTPSHQVTQMGQEVILRCVPISNHLYFYWYRQILGQKVEFLVSFYNNEISEKSEIFDDQFSVERPDGSNFTLKIRSTKLEDSAMYFCASLSRSSYNSPLHFGNGTRLTVT.

As for this clonotype: This sequence may be a read error, since a much larger clone differs from it by one base. The chain couples TRBV18 to TRBJ1-6; TRBD1 might be the D (5 bases). The V gene's germline CDR1 is KGHSH and CDR2 LQKENI. The CDR3 length is 13 residues. In DNA form, the CDR3 reads TGTGCCAGCCCACCACGAGGGGATTCACCCCTCCACTTT. It yields the protein CASPPRGDSPLHF.

This chain connects TRBV3-1 to TRBJ2-1; 7 bases line up with TRBD1. The CDR3 contains 16 residues. The germline V gene encodes CDR1 LGHDT and CDR2 YNNKEL (reference sequence). V lost 5 bases and J lost 4; bases outside the gene matches: 11. As DNA, the CDR3 is TGTGCCAGCAGCTACGGACGGGACAGATTTTACAATGAGCAGTTCTTC. As protein: CASSYGRDRFYNEQFF.

This clonotype was seen repeatedly, ten times or more. The chain links TRBV6-5 to TRBJ2-1; no clear D. This CDR3 contains 14 residues. Trimming pared 0 bases from V and 9 bases from J, leaving 12 bases between. Germline V gene sequence: CDR1 MNHEY, CDR2 SVGAGI. The DNA for the CDR3 is TGTGCCAGCAGTTACTCGTGGGGTGAGGCTGAGCAGTTCTTC. It is translated as CASSYSWGEAEQFF.

This clonotype was detected many times. The J gene is TRBJ2-7, the V gene TRBV12-3 or TRBV12-4; unclear D gene. Trimming removed 3 bases at V and 6 bases at J, with 12 bases between. The CDR3 runs to 13 residues. The CDR3 DNA follows: TGTGCCAGCAGTTTGTCTGGGCCCGGCGAGCAGTACTTC. It translates to CASSLSGPGEQYF.

This clonotype came up many times. This rearrangement joins TRBV12-3 or TRBV12-4 to TRBJ2-1; 9 nucleotides line up with TRBD1. The CDR3 runs to 18 residues. Trimming at V came to 6 bases and at J to 4 bases, leaving 16 bases not matched to a gene. The CDR3 loop is CASSPGQGKTLRYNEQFF. CDR3 in DNA: TGTGCCAGCAGCCCCGGACAGGGGAAAACATTACGGTACAATGAGCAGTTCTTC.

This clonotype has a count of ten or more. V usage is TRBV6-1 and J usage is TRBJ2-7, with TRBD1 matching 7 bases. Unmatched junction bases numbered 10, after V lost 5 bases and J lost 3 bases. This CDR3 spans 15 amino acids. Germline-derived CDR1 and CDR2 are MNHNS and SASEGT. The CDR3, as DNA: TGTGCCAGCAGTCTACAAGGGACAGACCTCTACGAGCAGTACTTC. Its translation: CASSLQGTDLYEQYF.

This chain uses TRBV13 with TRBJ2-7; D is ambiguous. CDR1 and CDR2 from the germline V gene are PRHDT and FYEKMQ (reference sequence). CDR3 length: 15 amino acids. V was clipped by 3 bases and J by 3 bases, with 15 bases between them. CDR3 in amino acids: CASSFSGQVNYEQYF. CDR3 nucleotide sequence: TGTGCCAGCAGCTTTTCCGGGCAGGTGAACTACGAGCAGTACTTC.

This sequence joins TRBV6-6 and TRBJ2-3; 8 nucleotides agree with TRBD1. Germline V gene sequence: CDR1 MNHNY, CDR2 SVGAGI (reference sequence). The CDR3 sequence is 13 residues long. Germline trimming cut 2 bases from V and 7 bases from J; bases unmatched to any gene: 2. CDR3 sequence reads: CASSYSRGHTQYF. In DNA, the CDR3 is TGTGCCAGCAGTTACAGCAGGGGGCATACGCAGTATTTT.

The chain uses TRBV6-1 and TRBJ2-7; 9 bases are shared with TRBD2. CDR1 MNHNS and CDR2 SASEGT come from the germline V gene. CDR3 length: 21 residues. The V gene end was trimmed by 6 bases and the J gene end by 2 bases; junction bases not matched to a gene: 26. The CDR3 here is CASSFLDTPGTSGRSTYEQYF. The CDR3 DNA reads as TGTGCCAGCAGCTTTCTCGACACCCCGGGAACTAGCGGGCGGAGTACCTACGAGCAGTACTTC.

In its sample, this clonotype was seen a few times. The chain uses TRBV10-1 and TRBJ2-1; D gene uncertain. CDR1 is WNHNN and CDR2 is SYGVQD in the germline V gene (reference sequence). The CDR3 has 12 residues. V shed 3 bases and J shed 5 bases, with 5 bases lying between them. The CDR3, as DNA: TGCGCCAGCAGTGACAGGAACAATGAGCAGTTCTTC. The encoded protein is CASSDRNNEQFF.

Only a few counts were recorded for this clonotype. This chain joins TRBV20-1 and TRBJ1-5; possible D gene TRBD1, 5 bases. V was trimmed by 2 bases and J by 7 bases, leaving 12 bases between them. CDR1 and CDR2 (germline): DFQATT, SNEGSKA (reference sequence). The CDR3 extends over 13 amino acids. The CDR3: CSARPGGQQPQHF. Written as DNA, the CDR3 is TGCAGTGCTAGACCGGGGGGTCAACAGCCCCAGCATTTT.

The chain recombines TRBV29-1 with TRBJ2-7; 8 nucleotides agree with TRBD1. CDR1 is SQVTM, CDR2 ANQGSEA, per germline. This CDR3 has 14 amino acids. With 4 bases clipped from V and 1 base from J, the junction kept 6 bases outside the gene matches. DNA for the CDR3: TGCAGCGTTGTCTACAGGGGGAATTCCTACGAGCAGTACTTC. Translated, it gives CSVVYRGNSYEQYF.